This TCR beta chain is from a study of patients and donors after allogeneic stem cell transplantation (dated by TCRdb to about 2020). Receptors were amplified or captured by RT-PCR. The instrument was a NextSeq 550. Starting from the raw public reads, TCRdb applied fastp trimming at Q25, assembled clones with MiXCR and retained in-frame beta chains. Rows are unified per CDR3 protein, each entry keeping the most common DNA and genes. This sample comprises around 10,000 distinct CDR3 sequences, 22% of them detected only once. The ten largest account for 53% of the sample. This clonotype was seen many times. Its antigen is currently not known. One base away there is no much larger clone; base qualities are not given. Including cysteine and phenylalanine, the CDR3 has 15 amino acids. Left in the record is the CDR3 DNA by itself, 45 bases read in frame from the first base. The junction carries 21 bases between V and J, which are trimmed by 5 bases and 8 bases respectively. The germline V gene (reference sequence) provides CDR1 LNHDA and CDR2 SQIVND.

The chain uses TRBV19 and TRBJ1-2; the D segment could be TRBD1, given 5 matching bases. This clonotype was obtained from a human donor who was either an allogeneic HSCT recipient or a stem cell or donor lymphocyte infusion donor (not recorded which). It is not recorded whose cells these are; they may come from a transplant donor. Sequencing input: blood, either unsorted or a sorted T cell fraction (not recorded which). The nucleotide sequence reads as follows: TGTGCCAGTAGTTTATTACAGGTCTCGGGGGAAGGCTACACCTTC. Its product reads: CASSLLQVSGEGYTF.